The 27 T cell receptor beta chains below all came from one sample that was sequenced in a study of blood T cell repertoires in COVID-19. Repertoires were generated with immunoSEQ multiplex PCR, while TCRdb's copy carries only in-frame clones and drops some. The sample contains 150,000 to 200,000 clones, around 90% of which appear only once. Sequenced: peripheral blood. These receptors all stem from an elderly woman with COVID-19, enrolled during active disease.

The V and J genes are TRBV12-1 and TRBJ1-5; TRBD1, as called in the table, went unchecked against the DNA. TRBV12-1 is termed a pseudogene. The length of the CDR3 is 15 residues. This chain's CDR3 is CASPILGQRNQPQHF. DNA for the CDR3: TGTGCCAGCCCCATTTTAGGACAGCGGAATCAGCCCCAGCATTTT.

CDR3 amino acids: CASSLRRNTDTQYF. CDR3 DNA: TGTGCCAGCAGCTTGAGGCGAAACACAGATACGCAGTATTTT. The chain recombines TRBV7-2 with TRBJ2-3; D is unclear. The V end was cut by 3 bases, the J end by 2 bases, with 9 bases between. The germline V gene has CDR1 SGHTA and CDR2 FQGNSA. This CDR3 is built from 14 residues.

V and J are TRBV7-8 and TRBJ2-7; D is perhaps TRBD1 (6 bases). The V and J ends lost 0 bases and 3 bases respectively, with 12 bases between them. Germline CDR1 is SGHVS and CDR2 is FQNEAQ. There are 15 residues in the CDR3. The CDR3: CASSLATGSFYEQYF. The CDR3 nucleotides read TGTGCCAGCAGCTTAGCGACAGGATCATTCTACGAGCAGTACTTC.

The rearrangement uses TRBV18 and TRBJ1-6, with D unresolved. From germline, CDR1 is KGHSH and CDR2 LQKENI. This CDR3 has 14 residues. V lost 1 base and J 5 bases, leaving 6 bases between the germline ends. In DNA form, the CDR3 reads TGTGCCAGCTCACCACTACGGGATAATTCACCCCTCCACTTT. Translating gives CASSPLRDNSPLHF. Complete variable domain (other parts from reference TRBV18 and TRBJ1-6): NAGVMQNPRHLVRRRGQEARLRCSPMKGHSHVYWYRQLPEEGLKFMVYLQKENIIDESGMPKERFSAEFPKEGPSILRIQQVVRGDSAAYFCASSPLRDNSPLHFGNGTRLTVT.

This sequence joins TRBV3-1 (or the pseudogene TRBV3-2) and TRBJ1-1; 7 nucleotides match TRBD1. The V gene end was trimmed by 5 bases and the J gene end by 4 bases; junction bases not matched to a gene: 7. The CDR3 length is 14 residues. Germline V gene data show CDR1 as LGHDT and CDR2 as YNNKEL (reference sequence). CDR3 bases: TGTGCCAGCAGCACGAGGGGGCCCGGCACTGAAGCTTTCTTT. Its translation: CASSTRGPGTEAFF.

The genes are TRBV5-1 and TRBJ2-5; D may be TRBD1 (6 bases). The CDR3 consists of 15 residues. Germline assignment: CDR1 SGHRS and CDR2 YFSETQ. Between the trimmed V and J ends, which lost 1 base and 5 bases, there was a span of 15 bases. The CDR3 coding sequence is TGCGCCAGCAGCTTGCTGGGGGCGGTAGAGGAGACCCAGTACTTC. Translation: CASSLLGAVEETQYF.

The V gene is TRBV19, the J gene TRBJ2-7, with TRBD1 matching over 7 bases. CDR3 length equals 14 residues. Germline V lookup: CDR1 LNHDA, CDR2 SQIVND (reference sequence). V shed 3 bases, J shed 7 bases, and the junction held 9 bases outside the gene matches. In DNA form, the CDR3 reads TGTGCCAGTAGTATTGGACAGGCCGGAGGTGAGCAGTACTTC. Translated, it gives CASSIGQAGGEQYF.

The V and J genes are TRBV6-2 or TRBV6-3 and TRBJ2-7, with 11 positions matching TRBD2. The CDR3 runs 17 residues. Germline V gene lookup returns CDR1 MNHEY and CDR2 SVGEGT. Trimming at V came to 7 bases and at J to 4 bases, leaving 15 bases not matched to a gene. CDR3: CASTPAGTSGGNYEQYF. In DNA, the CDR3 is TGTGCCAGCACCCCCGCCGGGACTAGCGGAGGGAATTACGAGCAGTACTTC.

The chain is built from TRBV7-8 and TRBJ1-2; D is uncertain. Trimming took 0 bases from V and 4 from J, leaving 9 bases between them. The CDR3 length is 14 residues. CDR1 is SGHVS, CDR2 FQNEAQ, per germline. The CDR3 DNA sequence: TGTGCCAGCAGCTTAGCATGGGGAGTCTATGGCTACACCTTC. Translating it yields CASSLAWGVYGYTF.

The chain combines TRBV9 with TRBJ2-2; TRBD1 agrees at 10 bases. CDR1 is SGDLS and CDR2 is YYNGEE in the germline V gene. This CDR3 is 15 amino acids long. V was pared by 3 bases and J by 4 bases, with 3 bases of the junction left unmatched. CDR3 residues: CASSGQGAFTGELFF. DNA for the CDR3: TGTGCCAGCAGCGGACAGGGGGCTTTCACCGGGGAGCTGTTTTTT.

V is TRBV27 and J is TRBJ2-2; 14 bases are shared with TRBD2. Trimming at V came to 5 bases and at J to 7 bases, leaving 6 bases not matched to a gene. Germline V gives CDR1 MNHEY, CDR2 SMNVEV (reference sequence). The CDR3 has 16 amino acids. CDR3 protein: CASSQGLAGAHGELFF. Here the CDR3 DNA reads TGTGCCAGCAGTCAGGGACTAGCGGGAGCACACGGGGAGCTGTTTTTT.

This clone was recorded only once. The chain uses TRBV12-3 or TRBV12-4 and TRBJ1-3; D possibly corresponds to TRBD1 (5 bases). Trimming left V 2 bases short and J 9 bases short, with 11 bases between. There are 13 residues in the CDR3. CDR3 sequence: CASSLSAGPTIYF. CDR3 coding DNA: TGTGCCAGCAGTTTATCCGCAGGGCCCACCATATATTTT.

This sequence joins TRBV4-3 and TRBJ2-5, with D maybe TRBD2 (5 bases). The germline gives CDR1 LGHNA, CDR2 YSLEER. This CDR3 is 13 amino acids long. Trimming removed 4 bases at V and 0 bases at J, with 6 bases between. The CDR3 DNA is TGCGCCAGCAGCCGGGAGTACCAAGAGACCCAGTACTTC. It encodes CASSREYQETQYF.

The V and J genes are TRBV13 and TRBJ1-3; D is unresolved. V gave up 5 bases and J gave up 0 bases, with 11 bases separating them. This CDR3 is 15 amino acids long. Per germline, CDR1 PRHDT and CDR2 FYEKMQ (reference sequence). The CDR3: CASSVRRNSGNTIYF. The CDR3 nucleotides read TGTGCCAGCAGCGTCCGGAGAAACTCTGGAAACACCATATATTTT.

This clone showed up just once. The chain links TRBV12-3 or TRBV12-4 to TRBJ2-7; D gene uncertain. The germline V and J ends were trimmed by 4 bases and 2 bases, with 9 bases remaining between them. The CDR3 sequence is 13 residues long. DNA for the CDR3: TGTGCCAGCAGTTCCCCCGCTACCTACGAGCAGTACTTC. Translating gives CASSSPATYEQYF.

This clone was counted a few times. J is TRBJ2-1 and V is TRBV4-1, with D tentatively TRBD1 (5 bases). CDR3 length equals 14 residues. Per germline, CDR1 MGHRA and CDR2 YSYEKL. V lost 0 bases to trimming and J lost 7 bases, with 10 bases between them. The CDR3 coding sequence is TGCGCCAGCAGCCAAGAAGGGGTACGAAATGAGCAGTTCTTC. This codes for CASSQEGVRNEQFF.

The chain employs TRBV3-1 (or the pseudogene TRBV3-2) and TRBJ1-2; 10 bases line up with TRBD1. The CDR3 sequence is 13 residues long. In germline, CDR1 is LGHDT, CDR2 YNNKEL (reference sequence). V shed 6 bases, J shed 2 bases, and the junction held 0 bases outside the gene matches. The CDR3 loop reads CASRDRGNYGYTF. The CDR3 nucleotides read TGTGCCAGCAGGGACAGGGGGAACTATGGCTACACCTTC.

The chain has TRBV6-2 or TRBV6-3 and TRBJ2-7; 8 bases line up with TRBD2. The V segment lost 5 bases and the J segment 4 bases; nucleotides outside the gene matches: 13. Per the germline V gene, CDR1 is MNHEY and CDR2 is SVGEGT. This CDR3 is built from 16 residues. The CDR3 DNA sequence: TGTGCCAGCAGTGAGATCATAGCGGGAAAACGGTACGAGCAGTACTTC. Translated: CASSEIIAGKRYEQYF.

This chain connects TRBV4-3 to TRBJ2-5; 7 nucleotides line up with TRBD1. CDR1 LGHNA and CDR2 YSLEER come from the germline V gene. The CDR3 has 14 amino acids. J lost 4 bases, V lost 1 base, and 3 bases had no gene match. CDR3 loop: CASSQGRGLETQYF. In nucleotides, the CDR3 is TGCGCCAGCAGCCAAGGAAGGGGGCTAGAGACCCAGTACTTC.

This chain connects TRBV19 to TRBJ2-1; D is perhaps TRBD1 (6 bases). Between the trimmed V and J ends, which lost 3 bases and 2 bases, there was a span of 14 bases. CDR3 length: 16 amino acids. The germline CDR1 and CDR2 sequences are LNHDA and SQIVND (reference sequence). The CDR3 nucleotides are TGTGCCAGTAGTATTGAAACCGGGACACCCTACAATGAGCAGTTCTTC. Its translation: CASSIETGTPYNEQFF. Full variable domain (outside the CDR3, taken from reference TRBV19 and TRBJ2-1): DGGITQSPKYLFRKEGQNVTLSCEQNLNHDAMYWYRQDPGQGLRLIYYSQIVNDFQKGDIAEGYSVSREKKESFPLTVTSAQKNPTAFYLCASSIETGTPYNEQFFGPGTRLTVL.

This clone has only one observation. The CDR3 here is CASRQTSGHNNEQFF. CDR3 in DNA: TGTGCCAGCAGGCAGACTAGCGGACATAACAATGAGCAGTTCTTC. The chain has TRBV13 and TRBJ2-1, with 9 bases identical to TRBD2. V trimming: 6 bases; J trimming: 5 bases; junction bases outside the gene matches: 8. CDR1 PRHDT and CDR2 FYEKMQ come from the germline V gene (reference sequence). CDR3 size: 15 residues.

The chain uses TRBV4-2 and TRBJ1-1; D is possibly TRBD1 (6 bases). The V end lost 5 bases, the J end lost 0 bases, and 13 bases lay between the germline ends. The CDR3 runs 15 residues. The germline V gene encodes CDR1 LGHNA and CDR2 YNFKEQ. The CDR3 DNA is TGTGCCAGCAGCGCCACCGGGACACTGAACACTGAAGCTTTCTTT. Amino acid sequence: CASSATGTLNTEAFF.

The J gene is TRBJ2-7, the V gene TRBV7-2; 7 nucleotides agree with TRBD2. The CDR3 is made up of 18 amino acids. The germline V gene encodes CDR1 SGHTA and CDR2 FQGNSA. After removal of 4 bases from V and 1 base from J, the junction contained 16 bases not matched to a gene. The CDR3 bases are TGTGCCAGCAGCTCTCGGGCTAGCGGCGAGACGGGATCCTACGAGCAGTACTTC. It yields the protein CASSSRASGETGSYEQYF.

J is TRBJ2-7 and V is TRBV27; D might be TRBD1 (6 bases). The CDR3 has 13 amino acids. Trimming took off 1 base at V and 8 bases at J, with 12 bases between the two ends. CDR1 is MNHEY, CDR2 SMNVEV, per germline (reference sequence). The CDR3 sequence: CASSLWGQAQQYF. The CDR3 DNA sequence: TGTGCCAGCAGTTTATGGGGGCAAGCGCAGCAGTACTTC.

The rearrangement joins TRBV19 to TRBJ1-1, with TRBD1 identical over 8 bases. With V trimmed by 3 bases and J by 4 bases, 4 bases remained unmatched. Germline V gene lookup returns CDR1 LNHDA and CDR2 SQIVND (reference sequence). CDR3 length equals 14 residues. The chain's CDR3 is CASSIRQGSTEAFF. CDR3 nucleotide sequence: TGTGCCAGTAGTATTAGACAGGGGAGCACTGAAGCTTTCTTT.

This chain connects TRBV15 to TRBJ1-3; 7 nucleotides line up with TRBD1. Looked up from germline, CDR1 is LNHNV and CDR2 is YYDKDF (reference sequence). The CDR3 sequence is 15 residues long. V lost 5 bases and J lost 2; bases outside the gene matches: 6. CDR3 nucleotide sequence: TGTGCCACCAGCCAGACAGGGACAACTGGAAACACCATATATTTT. This sequence encodes CATSQTGTTGNTIYF.

The chain combines TRBV27 with TRBJ1-4; TRBD1 matches at 9 bases. V was pared by 4 bases and J by 0 bases, with 6 bases of the junction left unmatched. The CDR3 is made up of 17 amino acids. Germline CDR1 reads MNHEY; CDR2 reads SMNVEV (reference sequence). The CDR3 protein is CASSSGQGSPTNEKLFF. For the CDR3, the DNA is TGTGCCAGCAGTTCGGGACAGGGCTCCCCAACTAATGAAAAACTGTTTTTT.